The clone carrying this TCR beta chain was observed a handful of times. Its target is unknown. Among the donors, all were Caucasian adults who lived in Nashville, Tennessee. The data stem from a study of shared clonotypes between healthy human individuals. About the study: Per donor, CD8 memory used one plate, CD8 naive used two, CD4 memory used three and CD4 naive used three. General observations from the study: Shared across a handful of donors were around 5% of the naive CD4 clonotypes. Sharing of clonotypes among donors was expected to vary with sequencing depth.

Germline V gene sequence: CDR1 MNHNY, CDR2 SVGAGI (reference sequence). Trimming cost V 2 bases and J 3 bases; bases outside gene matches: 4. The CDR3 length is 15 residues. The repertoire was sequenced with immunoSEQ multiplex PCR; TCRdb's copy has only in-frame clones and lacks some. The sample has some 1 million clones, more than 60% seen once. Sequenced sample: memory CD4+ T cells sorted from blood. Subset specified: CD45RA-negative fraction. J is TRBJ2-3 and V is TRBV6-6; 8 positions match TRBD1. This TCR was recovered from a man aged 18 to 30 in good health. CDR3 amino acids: CASSYQGAKTDTQYF. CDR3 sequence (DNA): TGTGCCAGCAGTTACCAGGGGGCGAAAACAGATACGCAGTATTTT.